This T cell receptor (beta chain) was recovered during a study of metastatic and nonmetastatic thyroid tumors. Study-level information: Malignant thyroid and benign thyroid patients provided blood and tumor or nodule tissue whose repertoires were compared.

Authors' data handling: The authors used CDR3 differences across clinicopathological groups to build a distant-metastasis classifier for papillary thyroid cancer. MiXCR re-clonotyped the PCR reads for TCRdb. The V and J calls were determined by TCRdb, not by the authors. Of about 5,800 clones listed, 30% to 45% were seen once; the top ten hold about 15%. Trimming shortened V by 0 bases and J by 5 bases, and 12 bases separated the two germline ends. The CDR3 runs 15 residues. CDR1 is SGHAT, CDR2 FQNNGV, per germline. Study-level findings and limits: A significant increase in TCR beta diversity was reportedly seen in malignant thyroid tumors relative to benign nodules, in blood and tumor.

Patients underwent thyroid surgery, and none had received any treatment before it. A remark on this clone: The antigen is undetermined.

The V gene is TRBV11-2, the J gene TRBJ2-3; D is perhaps TRBD1 (5 bases). The material sequenced was tumor tissue. The receptor's source is a male donor with papillary thyroid cancer or a benign thyroid nodule (not recorded which). Some clones in this sample may be carry-over from other donors' samples. This CDR3 is CASSLEIQGIDTQYF. The CDR3 nucleotides read TGTGCCAGCAGCTTAGAAATTCAGGGAATAGATACGCAGTATTTT.